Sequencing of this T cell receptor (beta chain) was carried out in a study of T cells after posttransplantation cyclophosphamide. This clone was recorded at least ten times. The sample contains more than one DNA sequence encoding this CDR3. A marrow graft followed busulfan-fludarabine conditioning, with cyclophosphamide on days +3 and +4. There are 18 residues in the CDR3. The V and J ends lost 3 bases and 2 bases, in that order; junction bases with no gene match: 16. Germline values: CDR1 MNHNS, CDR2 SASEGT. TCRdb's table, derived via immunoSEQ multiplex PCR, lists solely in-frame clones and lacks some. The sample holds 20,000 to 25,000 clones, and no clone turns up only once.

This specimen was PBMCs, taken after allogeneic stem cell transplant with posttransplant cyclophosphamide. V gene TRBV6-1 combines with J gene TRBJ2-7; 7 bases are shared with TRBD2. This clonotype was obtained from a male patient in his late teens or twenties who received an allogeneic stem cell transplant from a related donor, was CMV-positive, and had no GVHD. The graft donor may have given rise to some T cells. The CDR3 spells CASSDLEQWGRVAYEQYF. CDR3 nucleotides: TGTGCCAGCAGTGATCTCGAACAGTGGGGGAGGGTAGCCTACGAGCAGTACTTC.